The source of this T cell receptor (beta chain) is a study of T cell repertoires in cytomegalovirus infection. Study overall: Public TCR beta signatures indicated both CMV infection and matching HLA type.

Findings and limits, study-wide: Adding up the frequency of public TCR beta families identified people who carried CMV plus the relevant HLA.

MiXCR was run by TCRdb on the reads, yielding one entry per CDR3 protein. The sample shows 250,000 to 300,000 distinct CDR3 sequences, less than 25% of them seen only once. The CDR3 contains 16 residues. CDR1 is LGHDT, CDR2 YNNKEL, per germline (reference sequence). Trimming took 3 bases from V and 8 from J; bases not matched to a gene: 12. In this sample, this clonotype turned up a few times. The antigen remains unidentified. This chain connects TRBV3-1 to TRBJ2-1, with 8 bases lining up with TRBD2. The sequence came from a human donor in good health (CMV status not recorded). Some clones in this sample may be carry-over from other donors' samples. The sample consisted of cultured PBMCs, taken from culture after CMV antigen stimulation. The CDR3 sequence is CASSHRTSPLRDEQFF. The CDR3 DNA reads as TGTGCCAGCAGCCACCGGACTAGCCCCCTGAGGGATGAGCAGTTCTTC.